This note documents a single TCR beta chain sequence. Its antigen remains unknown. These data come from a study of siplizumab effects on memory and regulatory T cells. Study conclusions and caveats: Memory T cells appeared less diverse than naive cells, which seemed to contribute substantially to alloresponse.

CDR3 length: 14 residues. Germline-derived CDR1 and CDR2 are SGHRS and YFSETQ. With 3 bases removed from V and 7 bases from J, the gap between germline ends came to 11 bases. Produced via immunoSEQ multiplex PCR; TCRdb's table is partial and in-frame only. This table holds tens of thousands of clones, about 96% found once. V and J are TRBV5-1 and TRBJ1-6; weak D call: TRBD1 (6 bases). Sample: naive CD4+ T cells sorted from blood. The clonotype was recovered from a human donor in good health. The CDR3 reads CASSSGHPNSPLHF. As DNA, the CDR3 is TGCGCCAGCAGCTCGGGACACCCCAATTCACCCCTCCACTTT.